This is a list of T cell receptor beta chains from one sample in a study of cytomegalovirus exposure and HLA in healthy donors. Data came from immunoSEQ multiplex PCR; TCRdb stores just in-frame clones and leaves some out. This sample has 65,000 or so clones, with around 62% found just once. The specimen sequenced was PBMCs. The receptors stem from a man aged 30 to 45 in good health and CMV-seronegative. Each CDR3 is given with its conserved first and last residue. Fields, in order: clone size, J gene, D gene, V gene, CDR3 DNA, CDR3 protein. D genes are given only for firm matches. Not all rows give a size; the values are once, few, many and, for expanded clones, a class.

>NA|TRBJ1-5|NA|TRBV6-5
TGTGCCAGCAGCCGAAGACACGTGAATCAGCCCCAGCATTTT
CASSRRHVNQPQHF
>once|TRBJ2-7|TRBD2|TRBV7-2
TGTGCCAGCAGCCTACTGGGGGGGGGTCGCGAGCAGTACTTC
CASSLLGGGREQYF
>NA|TRBJ1-1|NA|TRBV27
TGTGCCAGCAGTTTAAAGCCCGGGGGCACTGAAGCTTTCTTT
CASSLKPGGTEAFF
>NA|TRBJ2-1|TRBD2|TRBV5-1
TGCGCCAGCAGCCTCACCGGGACTAGCGCCAATGAGCAGTTCTTC
CASSLTGTSANEQFF
>NA|TRBJ1-4|NA|TRBV7-9
TGTGCCAGCAGCCCATGGAGTGGGCGGGCTAATGAAAAACTGTTTTTT
CASSPWSGRANEKLFF
>NA|TRBJ2-1|TRBD1|TRBV6-5
TGTGCCAGCAGTAGACAGGGGGCATCCTACAATGAGCAGTTCTTC
CASSRQGASYNEQFF
>NA|TRBJ1-6|TRBD1|TRBV4-1
TGCGCCAGCAGCCAAGATTCCGCGACAGGGTTAACGTCACCCCTCCACTTT
CASSQDSATGLTSPLHF
>NA|TRBJ1-5|NA|TRBV7-8
TGTGCCAGCGCCGGGGGGGATCAGCCCCAGCATTTT
CASAGGDQPQHF
>NA|TRBJ1-5|TRBD1|TRBV27
TGTGCCAGCAGTAGAGGGACAGGGGGTCAGCCCCAGCATTTT
CASSRGTGGQPQHF
>few|TRBJ2-4|NA|TRBV10-3
TGTGCCATCAAAGCCAACAAAAACATTCAGTACTTC
CAIKANKNIQYF
>NA|TRBJ1-5|TRBD1|TRBV30
TGTGCCTGGAACAGGGGGCGAGATCAGCCCCAGCATTTT
CAWNRGRDQPQHF
>medium-sized|TRBJ1-1|TRBD1|TRBV6-5
TGTGCCAGCAGTGTTGGAGGACAGGCCCCTGAAGCTTTCTTT
CASSVGGQAPEAFF
>few|TRBJ2-7|TRBD1|TRBV11-2
TGTGCCAGCAGCGAGCCGGGACAGGGGGACTACGAGCAGTACTTC
CASSEPGQGDYEQYF
>NA|TRBJ2-1|TRBD2|TRBV11-2
TGTGCCAGCAGCTTAGTAGGGCGGGGACTAGCGGGCCACAATGAGCAGTTCTTC
CASSLVGRGLAGHNEQFF
>NA|TRBJ2-1|NA|TRBV2
TGTGCCAGCAGTGACCGGGGTGGCACCTACAATGAGCAGTTCTTC
CASSDRGGTYNEQFF
>NA|TRBJ1-2|NA|TRBV9
TGTGCCAGCAGCGTAGAACAGGGAAGTGGCTACACCTTC
CASSVEQGSGYTF
>NA|TRBJ2-7|NA|TRBV30
TGTGCCTGGAGCCCAGTCGGGGGGCCCTACGAGCAGTACTTC
CAWSPVGGPYEQYF
>few|TRBJ2-7|NA|TRBV5-1
TGCGCCAGCAGCTTGGAGGAGGGCAGAGGCGAGCAGTACTTC
CASSLEEGRGEQYF
>NA|TRBJ2-7|TRBD1|TRBV29-1
TGCAGCGTTGAAGAGGGGACAGGTGCCTACGAGCAGTACTTC
CSVEEGTGAYEQYF
>few|TRBJ2-1|TRBD2|TRBV6-5
TGTGCCAGCAGTTACGCGCCTAGCGGGGGCGATGAGCAGTTCTTC
CASSYAPSGGDEQFF
>NA|TRBJ2-1|TRBD2|TRBV10-3
TGTGCCATCAGTGAACCCGGCGGGGGGTCCGACAATGAGCAGTTCTTC
CAISEPGGGSDNEQFF
>NA|TRBJ2-1|TRBD2|TRBV29-1
TGCAGCGTTGGCACTAGCGGGGATTACAATGAGCAGTTCTTC
CSVGTSGDYNEQFF
>NA|TRBJ1-2|NA|TRBV2
TGTGCCAGCAGTGAAGCGCCTCGTACAGGCGCCTATGGCTACACCTTC
CASSEAPRTGAYGYTF
>NA|TRBJ2-3|TRBD2|TRBV9
TGTGCCAGCAGCCAGGGGGGGACTAGCAAAGATACGCAGTATTTT
CASSQGGTSKDTQYF
>NA|TRBJ1-4|NA|TRBV5-6
TGTGCCAGCAGCTTGGGGACAGCCACCGGTGAAAAACTGTTTTTT
CASSLGTATGEKLFF
>NA|TRBJ2-7|TRBD2|TRBV14
TGTGCCAGCAGCCAAGCGGGAGGGTGGTCGGGCGAGCAGTACTTC
CASSQAGGWSGEQYF
>NA|TRBJ1-5|NA|TRBV6-5
TGTGCCAGCAGTTACCGCAGAGGCGGCAATCAGCCCCAGCATTTT
CASSYRRGGNQPQHF
>NA|TRBJ2-5|NA|TRBV4-1
TGCGCCAGCAGCCAACAGATGCAAGAGACCCAGTACTTC
CASSQQMQETQYF